These 21 T cell receptor beta chains came from one sample sequenced in a study of CD8 T cells in ankylosing spondylitis. TCRdb processed the 5' RACE reads anew with MiXCR; each CDR3 protein has one entry. The repertoire consists of about 360,000 distinct CDR3 sequences, with roughly 20% occurring once and the leading ten covering over 10%. Material for sequencing was blood, either unsorted or a sorted T cell fraction (not recorded which). The receptors derive from a male donor with ankylosing spondylitis or in good health (not recorded which).

This clonotype was found a few times. The chain links TRBV7-9 to TRBJ2-7; D gene ambiguous. The length of the CDR3 is 13 residues. CDR1 SEHNR and CDR2 FQNEAQ come from the germline V gene (reference sequence). Trimming shortened V by 5 bases and J by 2 bases, and 10 bases separated the two germline ends. CDR3 sequence (DNA): TGTGCCAGCAGCCCCAGCAGAGCCTACGAGCAGTACTTC. Residues: CASSPSRAYEQYF.

The gene calls are TRBV7-9 and TRBJ2-7, with D possibly matching TRBD2 (5 bases). The CDR3 covers 15 residues. Deletions cut 4 bases from V and 3 bases from J, with 16 bases between. Germline CDR1 reads SEHNR; CDR2 reads FQNEAQ (reference sequence). As DNA, the CDR3 is TGTGCCAGCAGCTCTAGTGGGTCAAGCGGCTACGAGCAGTACTTC. This sequence encodes CASSSSGSSGYEQYF.

The rearrangement joins TRBV25-1 to TRBJ1-2; D not certain. Trimming removed 8 bases from V and 5 bases from J, with 9 bases in between. The CDR3 has 11 residues. From germline, CDR1 is MGHDK and CDR2 SYGVNS. The CDR3 sequence is CASAGGYGYTF. The CDR3 nucleotides read TGTGCCAGCGCCGGAGGGTATGGCTACACCTTC.

This clonotype showed up many times. This chain links TRBV6-5 with TRBJ2-1; no definite D call. V was pared by 5 bases and J by 14 bases, with 4 bases between. This CDR3 contains 8 residues. Germline CDR1 and CDR2: MNHEY and SVGAGI. This chain's CDR3 is CASSLEFF. The DNA for the CDR3 is TGTGCCAGCAGTCTAGAGTTCTTC.

CDR3 nucleotide sequence: TGTGCCAGCAGCTTCCCGGCTGGACAGTCCTACGAGCAGTACTTC. Amino acid sequence: CASSFPAGQSYEQYF. The chain carries TRBV7-9 and TRBJ2-7, with TRBD1 as a possible D gene (6 bases). The CDR3 covers 15 residues. V was pared by 3 bases and J by 1 base, with 13 bases between. CDR1 SEHNR and CDR2 FQNEAQ come from the germline V gene (reference sequence).

The rearrangement uses TRBV2 and TRBJ2-7; 7 bases map to TRBD2. Germline V gene sequence: CDR1 SNHLY, CDR2 FYNNEI. V was clipped by 7 bases and J by 2 bases; unmatched bases: 11. This CDR3 is 15 amino acids long. The CDR3 coding sequence is TGTGCCAGCATACCTCCGGGGGGTCTCACCTACGAGCAGTACTTC. This gives the protein CASIPPGGLTYEQYF.

This sequence joins TRBV12-3 or TRBV12-4 and TRBJ2-7, with D perhaps given as TRBD1 or TRBD2 (5 bases each). The V end was cut by 1 base, the J end by 5 bases, with 12 bases between. The CDR3 has 14 residues. CDR3 in amino acids: CASSLGGGANEQYF. Here the CDR3 DNA reads TGTGCCAGCAGTTTAGGTGGGGGAGCCAACGAGCAGTACTTC.

The rearrangement joins TRBV11-2 to TRBJ1-4; no definite D call. V lost 1 base and J lost 7, with 10 bases in between. Germline loops: CDR1 SGHAT, CDR2 FQNNGV. The length of the CDR3 is 14 residues. The CDR3 region has the DNA TGTGCCAGCAGCTTAGCCGACTTCGGTGAAAAACTGTTTTTT. Encoded protein: CASSLADFGEKLFF.

This clonotype came up a few times. The chain uses TRBV24-1 and TRBJ2-1; TRBD1 aligns across 7 bases. This CDR3 comprises 16 residues. V lost 4 bases and J lost 6; bases outside the gene matches: 11. Germline V gene sequence: CDR1 KGHDR, CDR2 SFDVKD. Here the CDR3 DNA reads TGTGCCACCAGTGACCCTGAAACGGACAGGATCAATGAGCAGTTCTTC. Translation gives CATSDPETDRINEQFF.

In its sample, this clonotype was seen a few times. The V and J genes are TRBV29-1 and TRBJ2-1; no clear D gene. V was cut by 4 bases and J by 3 bases, with 13 bases left in between. From germline, CDR1 is SQVTM and CDR2 ANQGSEA. The CDR3 is 14 amino acids. The DNA of the CDR3 is TGCAGCGTTGGTGGTGCGGCCTACTACAATGAGCAGTTCTTC. It is translated as CSVGGAAYYNEQFF.

This clonotype has just a few counts. The V and J genes are TRBV4-1 and TRBJ2-2; a weak D match, TRBD2 (6 bases). Germline CDR1 and CDR2: MGHRA and YSYEKL. V was trimmed by 3 bases and J by 4 bases, leaving 9 bases between them. CDR3 length: 14 amino acids. CDR3 sequence: CASSHYGGTGELFF. DNA of the CDR3: TGCGCCAGCAGCCACTACGGGGGCACCGGGGAGCTGTTTTTT.

J is TRBJ1-1 and V is TRBV2; 10 nucleotides line up with TRBD1. The CDR3 totals 15 residues. Per the germline V gene, CDR1 is SNHLY and CDR2 is FYNNEI. The V segment lost 7 bases and the J segment 5 bases; nucleotides outside the gene matches: 10. CDR3 sequence reads: CASTLGQGMGTEAFF. For the CDR3, the DNA is TGTGCCAGCACCCTGGGACAGGGGATGGGGACTGAAGCTTTCTTT.

This clonotype has only a few counts. The chain employs TRBV20-1 and TRBJ2-7, with unresolved D. The germline V gene encodes CDR1 DFQATT and CDR2 SNEGSKA (reference sequence). This CDR3 comprises 13 residues. Trimming took off 2 bases at V and 2 bases at J, with 10 bases between the two ends. CDR3 nucleotides: TGCAGTGCTAGACCAACTGCAACCTACGAGCAGTACTTC. Translation: CSARPTATYEQYF.

The chain links TRBV10-1 to TRBJ2-5; D remains ambiguous. Between the trimmed V and J ends, which lost 10 bases and 3 bases, there was a span of 15 bases. The CDR3 consists of 13 residues. Germline loops: CDR1 WNHNN, CDR2 SYGVQD (reference sequence). This CDR3 reads CAKSGSGEETQYF. The CDR3 DNA is TGCGCCAAATCCGGGTCCGGAGAAGAGACCCAGTACTTC.

This chain connects TRBV11-2 to TRBJ2-1; 12 bases align to TRBD2. CDR1 and CDR2 from the germline V gene are SGHAT and FQNNGV. J was trimmed by 0 bases and V by 5 bases; bases with no gene match: 5. CDR3 size: 17 residues. The CDR3 DNA reads as TGTGCCAGCAGCCCATGGACTAGCGGGGCCTCCTACAATGAGCAGTTCTTC. Translation gives CASSPWTSGASYNEQFF.

The V call is TRBV29-1, the J call TRBJ2-3, with 9 positions matching TRBD2. Trimming cost V 5 bases and J 4 bases; bases outside gene matches: 4. Germline-derived CDR1 and CDR2 are SQVTM and ANQGSEA. CDR3 size: 13 residues. The CDR3 loop is CSVPSGAPDTQYF. Written as DNA, the CDR3 is TGCAGCGTTCCTAGCGGGGCGCCAGATACGCAGTATTTT.

This clonotype was seen a handful of times. The chain carries TRBV2 and TRBJ2-6, with a possible D match to TRBD2 (6 bases). This CDR3 has 15 residues. Germline values: CDR1 SNHLY, CDR2 FYNNEI. Trimming took off 1 base at V and 2 bases at J, with 6 bases between the two ends. CDR3 nucleotides: TGTGCCAGCAGTGAAGGGGGGGCTGGGGCCAACGTCCTGACTTTC. Protein: CASSEGGAGANVLTF.

The V and J genes are TRBV28 and TRBJ2-7; weak D call: TRBD1 (5 bases). From germline, CDR1 is MDHEN and CDR2 SYDVKM. The CDR3 contains 16 residues. Trimming removed 7 bases from V and 7 bases from J, with 26 bases in between. This chain's CDR3 is CASNNPPAGQGREQYF. In DNA form, the CDR3 reads TGTGCCAGCAATAACCCCCCGGCAGGGCAGGGTCGAGAGCAGTACTTC.

This clonotype showed up just once. The chain combines TRBV6-5 with TRBJ2-3, with 8 bases fitting TRBD1. Germline values: CDR1 MNHEY, CDR2 SVGAGI. The CDR3 covers 14 residues. J lost 4 bases, V lost 6 bases, and 6 bases had no gene match. CDR3 in DNA: TGTGCCAGCAGCTTGGGACAGGTTTCAGATACGCAGTATTTT. Residues: CASSLGQVSDTQYF.

The chain has TRBV30 and TRBJ2-7; TRBD2 is a possible D gene (6 bases). The germline CDR1 and CDR2 sequences are GTSNPN and SVGIG (reference sequence). Deletions cut 0 bases from V and 2 bases from J, with 11 bases between. CDR3 size: 14 residues. The CDR3 protein is CAWSVRGATYEQYF. CDR3 sequence (DNA): TGTGCCTGGAGTGTACGCGGGGCAACCTACGAGCAGTACTTC. The full variable domain, with the rest looked up from reference TRBV30 and TRBJ2-7, is SQTIHQWPATLVQPVGSPLSLECTVEGTSNPNLYWYRQAAGRGLQLLFYSVGIGQISSEVPQNLSASRPQDRQFILSSKKLLLSDSGFYLCAWSVRGATYEQYFGPGTRLTVT.

This clonotype was counted a few times. V usage is TRBV20-1 and J usage is TRBJ2-2, with 7 positions matching TRBD2. V lost 6 bases and J lost 4; bases outside the gene matches: 5. Germline V gene sequence: CDR1 DFQATT, CDR2 SNEGSKA (reference sequence). The CDR3 has 13 residues. The CDR3 loop reads CSALPGGTGELFF. As DNA, the CDR3 is TGCAGTGCCCTCCCGGGGGGCACCGGGGAGCTGTTTTTT.